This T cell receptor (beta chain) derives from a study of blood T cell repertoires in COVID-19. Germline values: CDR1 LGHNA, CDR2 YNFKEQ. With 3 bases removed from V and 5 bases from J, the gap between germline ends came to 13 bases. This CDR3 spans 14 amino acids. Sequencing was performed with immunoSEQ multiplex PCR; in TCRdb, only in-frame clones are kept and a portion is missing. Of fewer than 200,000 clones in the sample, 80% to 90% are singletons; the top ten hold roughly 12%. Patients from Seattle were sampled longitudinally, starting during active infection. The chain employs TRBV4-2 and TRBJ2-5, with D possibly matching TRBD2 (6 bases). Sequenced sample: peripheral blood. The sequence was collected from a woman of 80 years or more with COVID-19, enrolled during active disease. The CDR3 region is CASSQGLVRETQYF. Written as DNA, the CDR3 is TGTGCCAGCAGCCAGGGACTGGTCCGTGAGACCCAGTACTTC.